One sample yielded the 8 T cell receptor beta chains listed below, sequenced in a study of blood T cell repertoires in COVID-19. Using immunoSEQ multiplex PCR, the repertoire was profiled, and TCRdb retains in-frame clones only, with some absent. The sample carries 250,000 or so clones, about nine tenths recorded once. Sequencing used PBMCs or T cells enriched from blood (not recorded which). The receptors were gathered from a man aged 40-49 years who had recovered from COVID-19.

The rearrangement joins TRBV20-1 to TRBJ2-2; 12 bases line up with TRBD2. CDR3 size: 16 residues. From germline, CDR1 is DFQATT and CDR2 SNEGSKA (reference sequence). After removal of 3 bases from V and 7 bases from J, the junction contained 9 bases not matched to a gene. The CDR3 is CSASPSGRAGVGELFF. Here the CDR3 DNA reads TGCAGTGCTAGTCCTAGCGGGAGGGCCGGGGTCGGGGAGCTGTTTTTT.

The chain joins TRBV27 to TRBJ2-2, with D perhaps matching TRBD1 (6 bases). The V and J ends lost 5 bases and 3 bases respectively, with 19 bases between them. The CDR3 spans 17 residues. CDR1 MNHEY and CDR2 SMNVEV come from the germline V gene (reference sequence). Here the CDR3 reads CASSPPPWGQDTGELFF. DNA of the CDR3: TGTGCCAGCAGTCCTCCCCCTTGGGGGCAGGACACCGGGGAGCTGTTTTTT.

The chain recombines TRBV7-9 with TRBJ1-2; 9 bases are shared with TRBD1. The CDR3 spans 14 residues. Germline V CDR1 and CDR2: SEHNR, FQNEAQ (reference sequence). Trimming took 5 bases from V and 7 from J; bases not matched to a gene: 8. The CDR3 DNA sequence: TGTGCCAGCAGCCCCGGGGACAGGGCACGTGGCTACACCTTC. Amino acids: CASSPGDRARGYTF.

This clone has more than one count but fewer than ten. The V gene is TRBV7-2, the J gene TRBJ1-5, with D possibly matching TRBD1 (5 bases). The V end was cut by 1 base, the J end by 4 bases, with 11 bases between. The CDR3 runs 15 residues. Germline V gives CDR1 SGHTA, CDR2 FQGNSA. CDR3 protein: CASSLVAQGNQPQHF. CDR3 nucleotide sequence: TGTGCCAGCAGCTTAGTCGCCCAGGGTAATCAGCCCCAGCATTTT.

The genes are TRBV11-3 and TRBJ2-6; 7 bases agree with TRBD1. CDR3 length: 16 amino acids. The V gene end was trimmed by 5 bases and the J gene end by 2 bases; junction bases not matched to a gene: 6. CDR1 is SGHNT and CDR2 is YENEEA in the germline V gene. The DNA of the CDR3 is TGTGCCAGCAGCACCCACAGGGGTGCTGGGGCCAACGTCCTGACTTTC. Amino acids: CASSTHRGAGANVLTF.

This clone has just one count. The rearrangement joins TRBV5-1 to TRBJ2-1; 7 bases map to TRBD1. V lost 0 bases, J lost 9 bases, and 0 bases stayed unmatched. This CDR3 is built from 12 residues. Germline lookup yields CDR1 SGHRS and CDR2 YFSETQ. The CDR3 reads CASSLGDSEQFF. The DNA of the CDR3 is TGCGCCAGCAGCTTGGGGGACAGTGAGCAGTTCTTC.

The chain has TRBV21-1 and TRBJ2-7; the D call of TRBD2 is as the table states it, not checked on the DNA. TRBV21-1 represents a pseudogene. This CDR3 is 20 amino acids long. This chain's CDR3 is CASSRSGTQISPNNSYEQYF. The CDR3 DNA reads as TGTGCCAGCAGTCGTTCCGGGACTCAGATTAGCCCGAACAACTCCTACGAGCAGTACTTC.

The chain is built from TRBV3-1 (or the pseudogene TRBV3-2) and TRBJ2-7; 10 bases map to TRBD2. CDR1 LGHDT and CDR2 YNNKEL come from the germline V gene (reference sequence). The CDR3 sequence is 14 residues long. The ends lost 3 bases at V and 7 bases at J; junction bases unmatched: 6. The CDR3 region has the DNA TGTGCCAGCAGCCATCGGCTAGCGGGAGAGGAGCAGTACTTC. Its protein product is CASSHRLAGEEQYF.